The 3 T cell receptor beta chains listed next were all sequenced from one sample in a study of HIV-infected children after antiretroviral therapy interruption. The TCR library was built from RNA with a 3' RACE protocol and unique molecular identifiers. In TCRdb, the 3' RACE reads were re-called with MiXCR into one record per CDR3 protein. The sample lists about 89,000 distinct CDR3 sequences, around 6.9% occurring once. Treatment: PENTA 11 planned treatment interruption arm or continuous ART arm. This specimen was CD45RA+ CD4+ T cells from PBMCs, pooled from several time points, taken from a donor given antiretroviral therapy, either interrupted or continuous. The subset is: naive CD4+ CD45RA+ CD45RO- T cells. Receptors were obtained from a pool of human donors with HIV.

This clonotype has ten or more counts. The chain recombines TRBV6-1 with TRBJ2-2, with a tentative D call TRBD1 (5 bases). This CDR3 region has 12 residues. Trimming stripped 8 bases from V and 1 base from J, with 5 bases between. Germline CDR1 reads MNHNS; CDR2 reads SASEGT. CDR3 sequence: CASDRNTGELFF. The CDR3, as DNA: TGTGCCAGCGACAGGAACACCGGGGAGCTGTTTTTT.

This chain uses TRBV18 with TRBJ1-2; D perhaps matches TRBD1 (5 bases). The CDR3 loop spans 16 amino acids. Germline V gene sequence: CDR1 KGHSH, CDR2 LQKENI. Trimming shortened V by 3 bases and J by 4 bases, and 18 bases separated the two germline ends. The CDR3 loop reads CASSPTSGTILYGYTF. As DNA, the CDR3 is TGTGCCAGCTCACCCACATCCGGGACGATTCTCTATGGCTACACCTTC. Using reference TRBV18 and TRBJ1-2 for the parts outside the CDR3, the full variable domain is NAGVMQNPRHLVRRRGQEARLRCSPMKGHSHVYWYRQLPEEGLKFMVYLQKENIIDESGMPKERFSAEFPKEGPSILRIQQVVRGDSAAYFCASSPTSGTILYGYTFGSGTRLTVV.

The rearrangement links TRBV10-3 to TRBJ2-7, with a tentative D call TRBD1 (5 bases). The V gene's germline CDR1 is ENHRY and CDR2 SYGVKD. The CDR3 spans 14 residues. The V and J ends lost 4 bases and 4 bases respectively, with 14 bases between them. The CDR3 region is CAISVSTVKYEQYF. For the CDR3, the DNA is TGTGCCATCAGTGTATCGACAGTTAAGTACGAGCAGTACTTC.